This T cell receptor (beta chain) was identified during a study of T cell responses to AZD1222 COVID-19 vaccine. Study results and limitations: Repertoire sampling occurred only after the peak T cell response. Close to half of spike-specific TCRs reportedly recognize unmutated variant regions. There were mostly white British donors and more females than males, and clonal diversity was possibly underestimated.

About this clone itself: Its specificity is unknown.

The CDR3 contains 13 residues. Germline V gene sequence: CDR1 SGHRS, CDR2 YFSETQ. V shed 4 bases and J shed 5 bases, with 11 bases lying between them. TCRdb's copy holds only in-frame clones and misses some; the assay was immunoSEQ multiplex PCR. This table holds 110,000 to 150,000 clones, approximately 91% found once. It was second doses at about 4 or about 12 weeks that were pooled. The sequenced sample was peripheral blood, obtained 28 days after the second AZD1222 dose. The TCR was taken from an adult who received the AZD1222 COVID-19 vaccine. This chain connects TRBV5-1 to TRBJ2-3; D gene ambiguous. CDR3 amino acids: CASSPGRVDTQYF. CDR3 DNA sequence: TGCGCCAGCAGCCCTGGACGGGTAGATACGCAGTATTTT.